This entry concerns a single TCR beta chain. The entry originates in a study of T-cell reconstitution after alpha-beta-depleted transplantation in children. Germline values: CDR1 SGHTA, CDR2 FQGTGA. Trimming cost V 6 bases and J 5 bases; bases outside gene matches: 11. The CDR3 spans 15 residues. Unique molecular identifiers featured in how the TCRbeta library was prepared. MiXCR, run by TCRdb on the PCR reads, gives a single entry per CDR3 protein. The sample consists of around 240,000 distinct CDR3 sequences, 9.7% of them appearing once. The chain joins TRBV7-3 to TRBJ2-5; 8 bases line up with TRBD2. This material consisted of PBMCs from the stem cell graft donor, taken from the stem cell graft. This TCR was sampled from a human donor who donated a stem cell graft to a child with SCID. In DNA, the CDR3 is TGTGCCAGCAGTCCGGGACTAGGAATTCAGGAGACCCAGTACTTC. It specifies CASSPGLGIQETQYF.